Included here is one TCR beta chain sequence, with context. Its target is not known. The method was immunoSEQ multiplex PCR; TCRdb's version includes in-frame clones alone and lacks a portion of them. The repertoire has around 34,000 clones, about 81% of them found once; the top ten carry approximately 1%. V lost 0 bases and J 0 bases, leaving 8 bases between the germline ends. The germline V gene has CDR1 SGHTS and CDR2 YDEGEE. The CDR3 covers 15 residues. During colonoscopy, one to two rectal pinch biopsies were collected. This sample stems from a study of pediatric ulcerative colitis. Points from the study as a whole: A couple of rectal clonotypes were found only in ulcerative colitis patients, all of them.

The sequenced sample consisted of gut tissue. The V and J genes are TRBV5-8 and TRBJ2-3; D gene ambiguous. The TCR was taken from a boy between 5 and 17 years old with mild ulcerative colitis. The CDR3 reads CASSLAGLSTDTQYF. CDR3 in DNA: TGTGCCAGCAGCTTGGCAGGCCTCAGCACAGATACGCAGTATTTT.